These T cell receptor beta chains were read from a single sample in a study of siplizumab effects on memory and regulatory T cells. The antigens for these receptors are not known. Method: immunoSEQ multiplex PCR; TCRdb's copy keeps in-frame clones and lacks some. The repertoire holds fewer than 25,000 clones, with approximately 44% as singletons. The sequenced material came from CFSE-low (dividing) CD4+ T cells sorted from an allogeneic mixed lymphocyte reaction. Receptors originate from a human donor in good health; the cells came from an allogeneic mixed lymphocyte reaction. Some clones in this sample may be carry-over from other donors' samples. Each CDR3 is given without its conserved first and last residue. Clone size, where shown, is once, few, many, or a class for clones that have expanded.

clone_size j_call v_call cdr3_aa
once TRBJ1-1 TRBV6-5 ASTRGLTEAF
. TRBJ2-1 TRBV19 ASSIVRPGLATEKF
. TRBJ1-3 TRBV21-1 ASSKGQGARGNTIY
medium-sized TRBJ1-2 TRBV19 ASSRTGVPPNYGYT
few TRBJ1-6 TRBV6-4 ASSDFLGSPLH
large TRBJ2-7 TRBV19 ASNSGLTYEQY
. TRBJ2-3 TRBV6-5 ASSYSEVTDTQY
. TRBJ1-5 TRBV15 ATSRDPRASLSNQPQH
. TRBJ2-2 TRBV5-4 ASSLAIILAGGRTGELF
few TRBJ1-1 TRBV6-5 ASSYRHPGRTEAF
many TRBJ1-5 TRBV18 ASSLSRGGNQPQH
few TRBJ2-3 TRBV7-9 ASSLAVSPGPDTQY
. TRBJ2-1 TRBV7-3 ASSLQGAIAGEQF
. TRBJ2-5 TRBV5-1 ASSLPQGLRIQETQY